The 3 T cell receptor beta chains presented below share a single source sample, sequenced in a study of shared clonotypes between healthy human individuals. Profiled with immunoSEQ multiplex PCR; TCRdb holds only in-frame clones, not every one. The sample holds roughly 2,300,000 clones, 85% to 95% seen once. Material: naive CD4+ T cells from PBMCs. Described subset: CD45RA+ positively selected. Every receptor here comes from a man aged 18 to 30 in good health. Some clones in this sample may be carry-over from other donors' samples.

The chain employs TRBV29-1 and TRBJ2-3, with D tentatively TRBD1 or TRBD2 (6 bases each). Per germline, CDR1 SQVTM and CDR2 ANQGSEA. The ends were cut back, 6 bases at V and 2 bases at J, with 12 bases in the middle. CDR3 length equals 13 residues. The DNA for the CDR3 is TGCAGCGTAGCACCGGGGGCCACAGATACGCAGTATTTT. This encodes CSVAPGATDTQYF.

The CDR3 region is CASSAGTSGTFSYNEQFF. The CDR3 DNA reads TGCGCCAGCAGCGCCGGGACTAGCGGGACCTTCTCCTACAATGAGCAGTTCTTC. The rearrangement uses TRBV5-1 and TRBJ2-1; TRBD2 matches at 13 bases. CDR1 is SGHRS and CDR2 is YFSETQ in the germline V gene. This CDR3 has 18 residues. V lost 4 bases to trimming and J lost 0 bases; unmatched junction nucleotides: 7.

This chain connects TRBV7-9 to TRBJ1-3, with a weak D call TRBD1 (5 bases). CDR3 length: 16 amino acids. Germline V gives CDR1 SEHNR, CDR2 FQNEAQ (reference sequence). The ends were cut back, 5 bases at V and 0 bases at J, with 14 bases in the middle. CDR3: CASSPRGASSGNTIYF. The CDR3 region has the DNA TGTGCCAGCAGCCCTCGCGGGGCCTCCTCTGGAAACACCATATATTTT.